This T cell receptor (beta chain) was identified in a study of T cell responses to AZD1222 COVID-19 vaccine. Germline lookup yields CDR1 SEHNR and CDR2 FQNEAQ (reference sequence). V dropped 11 bases and J dropped 4 bases, with 12 bases sitting between them. The CDR3 has 12 amino acids. Study observations and caveats: Unmutated variant regions reportedly attract nearly half of all spike-specific TCRs. Vaccine-associated CD4 TCRs ranged over spike, dominating at 160-218 and 743-854.

Sequencing was performed with immunoSEQ multiplex PCR; in TCRdb, only in-frame clones are kept and a portion is missing. Here the sample spans about 140,000 clones, 80% to 95% being singletons. Comments on this clone: No antigen is known for it.

V is TRBV7-9 and J is TRBJ2-1, with D possibly called TRBD1 or TRBD2 (5 bases each). This sequence originates from an adult in good health. This material consisted of peripheral blood, taken on day 0 of AZD1222 vaccination. The CDR3 sequence: CAAGALYNEQFF. The CDR3 DNA follows: TGTGCCGCCGGGGCCCTTTACAATGAGCAGTTCTTC.